The next 24 T cell receptor beta chains were all read from a single sample in a study of T cell repertoires in cytomegalovirus infection. MiXCR was run by TCRdb on the reads, yielding one entry per CDR3 protein. The repertoire holds around 95,000 distinct CDR3 sequences, with about 29% as singletons. The antigens of these receptors remain unknown. The sequences come from CD8+ T cells from cultured PBMCs, collected from culture after CMV antigen stimulation. The receptors were gathered from a human donor in good health (CMV status not recorded). Some clones in this sample may be carry-over from other donors' samples.

The chain joins TRBV2 to TRBJ2-2; D is possibly TRBD2 (6 bases). V lost 10 bases, J lost 4 bases, and 28 bases lay in between. The germline V gene has CDR1 SNHLY and CDR2 FYNNEI. This CDR3 has 18 residues. CDR3 residues: CATAETGSPPGTTGELFF. The CDR3 DNA reads as TGTGCCACCGCAGAGACCGGGAGTCCGCCGGGAACCACCGGGGAGCTGTTTTTT. The complete variable domain, with remaining parts taken from reference TRBV2 and TRBJ2-2, reads EPEVTQTPSHQVTQMGQEVILRCVPISNHLYFYWYRQILGQKVEFLVSFYNNEISEKSEIFDDQFSVERPDGSNFTLKIRSTKLEDSAMYFCATAETGSPPGTTGELFFGEGSRLTVL.

Many counts were recorded for this clonotype. The chain employs TRBV20-1 and TRBJ1-2; D gene unclear. From germline, CDR1 is DFQATT and CDR2 SNEGSKA (reference sequence). Between the trimmed V and J ends, which lost 6 bases and 12 bases, there was a span of 23 bases. This CDR3 region has 13 residues. The CDR3 loop is CSAQTLDGGGDTF. The CDR3 nucleotides are TGCAGTGCCCAAACCCTAGACGGAGGCGGGGACACCTTC.

V gene TRBV7-9 combines with J gene TRBJ2-5, with 7 positions matching TRBD2. The CDR3 contains 16 residues. CDR1 and CDR2 from the germline V gene are SEHNR and FQNEAQ (reference sequence). V dropped 2 bases and J dropped 3; count of bases not matched to a gene: 9. The CDR3, as DNA: TGTGCCAGCAGCTTACTCCTTGGACGGGGGGAAGAGACCCAGTACTTC. It encodes CASSLLLGRGEETQYF. The full variable domain, its missing parts supplied by reference TRBV7-9 and TRBJ2-5, is DTGVSQNPRHKITKRGQNVTFRCDPISEHNRLYWYRQTLGQGPEFLTYFQNEAQLEKSRLLSDRFSAERPKGSFSTLEIQRTEQGDSAMYLCASSLLLGRGEETQYFGPGTRLLVL.

Here the CDR3 DNA reads TGTGCCAGCAGTTTAGTCTCCTCCTCAGGCCACGAGCAGTACTTC. Translating gives CASSLVSSSGHEQYF. V is TRBV12-3 or TRBV12-4 and J is TRBJ2-7, with D uncertain. V lost 1 base and J 5 bases, leaving 15 bases between the germline ends. The CDR3 is 15 residues long.

The CDR3 loop reads CAAGSGANVLTF. The CDR3 nucleotides read TGTGCCGCAGGATCAGGGGCCAACGTCCTGACTTTC. The genes are TRBV28 and TRBJ2-6; D is unclear. Trimming pared 11 bases from V and 4 bases from J, leaving 9 bases between. CDR1 MDHEN and CDR2 SYDVKM come from the germline V gene. This CDR3 is built from 12 residues.

The gene calls are TRBV27 and TRBJ1-1; 7 bases are a match to TRBD1. The trim removed 1 base at V and 5 bases at J, leaving 16 bases unmatched. This CDR3 region has 18 residues. Germline V lookup: CDR1 MNHEY, CDR2 SMNVEV (reference sequence). In DNA form, the CDR3 reads TGTGCCAGCAGTTTATTTGCCGGGACAGCCCAGGCGGGGACTGAAGCTTTCTTT. Encoded protein: CASSLFAGTAQAGTEAFF.

This clonotype is labeled medium-sized. The gene calls are TRBV28 and TRBJ1-1; a weak D match, TRBD1 (5 bases). CDR3 size: 12 residues. V lost 2 bases to trimming and J lost 8 bases, with 9 bases between them. Germline CDR1 and CDR2: MDHEN and SYDVKM. CDR3 amino acids: CASSLLQAEAFF. The CDR3 nucleotides read TGTGCCAGCAGTTTACTACAGGCAGAAGCTTTCTTT.

The genes are TRBV4-1 and TRBJ2-1; 12 bases agree with TRBD2. V lost 0 bases and J lost 5; bases outside the gene matches: 8. This CDR3 is 18 amino acids long. Looked up from germline, CDR1 is MGHRA and CDR2 is YSYEKL. For the CDR3, the DNA is TGCGCCAGCAGCCAAGAAGGGCTAGCGGGGGGGACCGACAATGAGCAGTTCTTC. Amino acid sequence: CASSQEGLAGGTDNEQFF.

This clonotype has just a few counts. The chain couples TRBV11-2 to TRBJ2-3, with 7 bases identical to TRBD2. Germline lookup yields CDR1 SGHAT and CDR2 FQNNGV. The V gene end was trimmed by 0 bases and the J gene end by 1 base; junction bases not matched to a gene: 7. This CDR3 region has 17 residues. CDR3 nucleotides: TGTGCCAGCAGCTTAGATCGGGCTAGCGGACGCACAGATACGCAGTATTTT. Translating gives CASSLDRASGRTDTQYF. The full variable domain, its missing parts supplied by reference TRBV11-2 and TRBJ2-3, is EAGVAQSPRYKIIEKRQSVAFWCNPISGHATLYWYQQILGQGPKLLIQFQNNGVVDDSQLPKDRFSAERLKGVDSTLKIQPAKLEDSAVYLCASSLDRASGRTDTQYFGPGTRLTVL.

This clonotype was counted only a few times. The chain has TRBV7-6 and TRBJ2-2, with D hard to call. Germline values: CDR1 SGHVS, CDR2 FNYEAQ. Trimming cost V 5 bases and J 0 bases, with 10 bases left between them. This CDR3 has 15 amino acids. DNA of the CDR3: TGTGCCAGCAGCCTAACAGAACCGAACACCGGGGAGCTGTTTTTT. This sequence encodes CASSLTEPNTGELFF.

This clonotype showed up just a few times. This sequence joins TRBV19 and TRBJ1-5; no firm D call. Trimming stripped 3 bases from V and 3 bases from J, with 9 bases between. The CDR3 loop spans 14 amino acids. Germline CDR1 is LNHDA and CDR2 is SQIVND (reference sequence). The CDR3 DNA is TGTGCCAGTAGTATGACGATCCTCAATCAGCCCCAGCATTTT. Protein sequence: CASSMTILNQPQHF.

There are many counts of this clonotype. J is TRBJ2-3 and V is TRBV6-1; the match to TRBD2 covers 9 bases. From germline, CDR1 is MNHNS and CDR2 SASEGT. The ends lost 2 bases at V and 3 bases at J; junction bases unmatched: 6. The CDR3 is made up of 16 amino acids. The CDR3 region has the DNA TGTGCCAGCAGTGAATACGTAGCGGGGGTTACAGATACGCAGTATTTT. Protein: CASSEYVAGVTDTQYF.

V gene TRBV7-6 combines with J gene TRBJ2-7; 8 bases line up with TRBD1. The V segment lost 1 base and the J segment 3 bases; nucleotides outside the gene matches: 5. Germline V gene data show CDR1 as SGHVS and CDR2 as FNYEAQ. The CDR3 is 15 residues long. The CDR3 spells CASSLGTGSLYEQYF. The CDR3 bases are TGTGCCAGCAGCTTAGGGACAGGGTCCCTCTACGAGCAGTACTTC.

Many counts were recorded for this clonotype. The chain uses TRBV28 and TRBJ1-2; TRBD1 might be the D (6 bases). V lost 1 base and J lost 5, with 14 bases in between. This CDR3 has 15 amino acids. Germline-derived CDR1 and CDR2 are MDHEN and SYDVKM. The CDR3 is CASSLLEQGRYGYTF. CDR3 coding DNA: TGTGCCAGCAGTTTATTAGAACAGGGACGTTATGGCTACACCTTC.

The chain combines TRBV6-1 with TRBJ2-1, with 9 positions matching TRBD1. Germline CDR1 reads MNHNS; CDR2 reads SASEGT. The CDR3 spans 15 residues. Germline trimming cut 2 bases from V and 8 bases from J; bases unmatched to any gene: 7. CDR3 loop: CASSESQGAWDEQFF. As DNA, the CDR3 is TGTGCCAGCAGTGAATCACAGGGGGCTTGGGATGAGCAGTTCTTC.

The V gene is TRBV5-4, the J gene TRBJ2-7; 8 nucleotides agree with TRBD1. CDR3 length: 16 residues. V was clipped by 0 bases and J by 0 bases; unmatched bases: 5. Germline CDR1 SGHNT, CDR2 YYREEE (reference sequence). CDR3 DNA: TGTGCCAGCAGCTTGGATGGCAGGGGGCCCTCCTACGAGCAGTACTTC. Translating it yields CASSLDGRGPSYEQYF.

This clonotype was observed at least ten times. V usage is TRBV12-3 or TRBV12-4 and J usage is TRBJ2-3; TRBD2 aligns across 14 bases. The CDR3 is made up of 16 amino acids. The J segment lost 3 bases and the V segment lost 4 bases, leaving 3 bases of the junction unmatched. The CDR3: CASSSWTSGGTDTQYF. The CDR3 bases are TGTGCCAGCAGTTCGTGGACTAGCGGGGGGACAGATACGCAGTATTTT.

V is TRBV2 and J is TRBJ1-5; unclear D gene. In germline, CDR1 is SNHLY, CDR2 FYNNEI. The CDR3 loop spans 17 amino acids. V shed 1 base and J shed 0 bases, with 13 bases lying between them. The CDR3 sequence is CASSEGFYRDSNQPQHF. The CDR3 coding sequence is TGTGCCAGCAGTGAAGGGTTCTATCGAGATAGCAATCAGCCCCAGCATTTT.

This clonotype was counted many times. The J gene is TRBJ1-3, the V gene TRBV28; 8 bases fit TRBD1. The V gene's germline CDR1 is MDHEN and CDR2 SYDVKM. There are 16 residues in the CDR3. The trim removed 2 bases at V and 8 bases at J, leaving 11 bases unmatched. CDR3 nucleotides: TGTGCCAGCAGTTTAACCGACAGGGGTGGGGTGCACACCATATATTTT. This encodes CASSLTDRGGVHTIYF. Together with reference TRBV28 and TRBJ1-3, the CDR3 gives the full variable domain: DVKVTQSSRYLVKRTGEKVFLECVQDMDHENMFWYRQDPGLGLRLIYFSYDVKMKEKGDIPEGYSVSREKKERFSLILESASTNQTSMYLCASSLTDRGGVHTIYFGEGSWLTVV.

About this clonotype: This may be a read error, as it is one base from a much larger clone. J is TRBJ1-2 and V is TRBV28, with TRBD1 matching 7 bases. V lost 6 bases to trimming and J lost 7 bases; unmatched junction nucleotides: 5. Germline V gene lookup returns CDR1 MDHEN and CDR2 SYDVKM. The CDR3 runs to 12 residues. The CDR3 coding sequence is TGTGCCAGCAGAGACAGGGAAGGTGGCTACACCTTC. It specifies CASRDREGGYTF.

The J gene is TRBJ1-1, the V gene TRBV30, with 8 bases identical to TRBD1. This CDR3 contains 12 residues. CDR1 is GTSNPN, CDR2 SVGIG, per germline (reference sequence). With 3 bases clipped from V and 4 bases from J, the junction kept 1 base outside the gene matches. The CDR3 DNA reads as TGTGCCTGGAGCGACAGGGGCACTGAAGCTTTCTTT. Its translation is CAWSDRGTEAFF. Combining the CDR3 with reference TRBV30 and TRBJ1-1 gives the whole variable domain SQTIHQWPATLVQPVGSPLSLECTVEGTSNPNLYWYRQAAGRGLQLLFYSVGIGQISSEVPQNLSASRPQDRQFILSSKKLLLSDSGFYLCAWSDRGTEAFFGQGTRLTVV.

In its sample, this clonotype was seen many times. The chain joins TRBV2 to TRBJ2-2, with D possibly being TRBD1 (5 bases). The CDR3 runs 13 residues. Germline CDR1 SNHLY, CDR2 FYNNEI. Deletions cut 8 bases from V and 6 bases from J, with 13 bases between. This CDR3 is CASGQGTAGELFF. For the CDR3, the DNA is TGTGCCAGCGGGCAGGGTACAGCCGGGGAGCTGTTTTTT.

The chain is built from TRBV20-1 and TRBJ2-4; TRBD1 aligns across 9 bases. There are 15 residues in the CDR3. Germline V gene lookup returns CDR1 DFQATT and CDR2 SNEGSKA (reference sequence). J was trimmed by 1 base and V by 5 bases; bases with no gene match: 6. The CDR3 here is CSAYHRGQAKNIQYF. The CDR3 DNA sequence: TGCAGTGCTTACCACAGGGGGCAGGCCAAAAACATTCAGTACTTC.

The chain couples TRBV6-1 to TRBJ2-7; 8 nucleotides agree with TRBD1. Unmatched junction bases numbered 9, after V lost 5 bases and J lost 6 bases. This CDR3 comprises 14 residues. CDR1 is MNHNS and CDR2 is SASEGT in the germline V gene. In DNA, the CDR3 is TGTGCCAGCAGTCTAGACAGGGGCTTAGCCGAGCAGTACTTC. It yields the protein CASSLDRGLAEQYF.